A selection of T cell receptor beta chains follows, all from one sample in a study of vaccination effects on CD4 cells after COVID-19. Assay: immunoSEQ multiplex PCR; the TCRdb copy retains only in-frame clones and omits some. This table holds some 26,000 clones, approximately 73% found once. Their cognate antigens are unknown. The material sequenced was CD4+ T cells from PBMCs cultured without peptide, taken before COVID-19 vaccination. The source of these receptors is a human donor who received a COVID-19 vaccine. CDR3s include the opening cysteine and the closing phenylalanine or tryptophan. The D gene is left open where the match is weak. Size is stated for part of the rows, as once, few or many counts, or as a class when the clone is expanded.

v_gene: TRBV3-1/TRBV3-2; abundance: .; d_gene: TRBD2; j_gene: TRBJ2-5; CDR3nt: TGTGCCAGCAGCCACCCATGGGCGGGAGGGGAGACCCAGTACTTC; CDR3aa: CASSHPWAGGETQYF
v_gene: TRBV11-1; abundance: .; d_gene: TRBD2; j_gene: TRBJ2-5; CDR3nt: TGTGCCAGCAGCTTATCGGTTGCGGGAGTGGAGACCCAGTACTTC; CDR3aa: CASSLSVAGVETQYF
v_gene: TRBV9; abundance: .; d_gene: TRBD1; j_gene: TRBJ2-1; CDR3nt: TGTGCCAGCAGCGTAGGGACAGGGGGAAACAATGAGCAGTTCTTC; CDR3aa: CASSVGTGGNNEQFF
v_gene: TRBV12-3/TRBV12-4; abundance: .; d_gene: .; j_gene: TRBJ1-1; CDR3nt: TGTGCCAGCAGTCAAAACAGGGACACTGAAGCTTTCTTT; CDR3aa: CASSQNRDTEAFF
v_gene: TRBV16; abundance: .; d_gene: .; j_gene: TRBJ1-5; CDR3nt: TGTGCCAGCAGCCCGAAACGAAATTCGCAGCCCCAGCATTTT; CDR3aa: CASSPKRNSQPQHF
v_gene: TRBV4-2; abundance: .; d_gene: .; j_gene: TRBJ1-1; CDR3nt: TGTGCCAGCAGCCAAGAGGCAGGGCTTATCATGAACACTGAAGCTTTCTTT; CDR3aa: CASSQEAGLIMNTEAFF
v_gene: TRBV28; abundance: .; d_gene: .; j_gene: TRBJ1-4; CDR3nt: TGTGCCAGCACCTGGACAGCAACTAATGAAAAACTGTTTTTT; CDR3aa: CASTWTATNEKLFF
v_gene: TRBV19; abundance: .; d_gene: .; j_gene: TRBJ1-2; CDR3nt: TGTGCCAGTAGTCCAGTGCCCCGGGACTATGGCTACACCTTC; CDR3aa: CASSPVPRDYGYTF
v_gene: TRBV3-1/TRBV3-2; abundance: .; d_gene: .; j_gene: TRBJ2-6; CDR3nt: TGTGCCAGCAGCCTTCTAGGGAGTTATCTCTCTGGGGCCAACGTCCTGACTTTC; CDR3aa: CASSLLGSYLSGANVLTF
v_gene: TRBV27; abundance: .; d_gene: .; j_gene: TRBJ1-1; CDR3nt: TGTGCCAGCAGTTTATGGGCAGGGGAGGAGGCTTTCTTT; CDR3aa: CASSLWAGEEAFF
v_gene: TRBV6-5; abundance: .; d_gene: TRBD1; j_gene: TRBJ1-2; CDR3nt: TGTGCCAGCAGCTTACAGGGGGGCCCCAACTATGGCTACACCTTC; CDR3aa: CASSLQGGPNYGYTF
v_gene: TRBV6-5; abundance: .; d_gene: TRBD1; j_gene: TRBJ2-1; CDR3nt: TGTGCCAGCGGGGGAAGGACAGGGTCGGTGAATGAGCAGTTCTTC; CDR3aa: CASGGRTGSVNEQFF
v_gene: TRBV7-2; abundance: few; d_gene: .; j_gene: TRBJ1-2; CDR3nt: TGTGCCAGCAGCCCGGACAGTGCAAACTATGGCTACACCTTC; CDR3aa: CASSPDSANYGYTF
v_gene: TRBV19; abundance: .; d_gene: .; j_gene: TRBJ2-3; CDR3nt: TGTGCCAGTAGCCCGCGGGGTCTAGCTTCCACAGATACGCAGTATTTT; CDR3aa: CASSPRGLASTDTQYF
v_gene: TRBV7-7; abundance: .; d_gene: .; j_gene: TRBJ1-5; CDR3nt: TGTGCTAGCAGCTTAGCCTGGGATCAGCCCCAGCATTTT; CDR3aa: CASSLAWDQPQHF
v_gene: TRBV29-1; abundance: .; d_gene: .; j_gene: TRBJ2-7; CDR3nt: TGCAGCGTTGAAGATCAGAGGACCTACGAGCAGTACTTC; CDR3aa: CSVEDQRTYEQYF
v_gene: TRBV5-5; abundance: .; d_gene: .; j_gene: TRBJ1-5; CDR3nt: TGTGCCAGCAGCCTCCAGCCAGATAGCAATCAGCCCCAGCATTTT; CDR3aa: CASSLQPDSNQPQHF
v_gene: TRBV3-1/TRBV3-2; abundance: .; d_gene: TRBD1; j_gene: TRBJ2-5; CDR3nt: TGTGCCAGCAGCCCCTCCGGGACAGTCCAAGAGACCCAGTACTTC; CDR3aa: CASSPSGTVQETQYF
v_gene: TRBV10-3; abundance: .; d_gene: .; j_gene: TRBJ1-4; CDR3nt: TGTGCCATCAGTGAGTCGATTGGGGCAGGGCAGGCTAATGAAAAACTGTTTTTT; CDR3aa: CAISESIGAGQANEKLFF
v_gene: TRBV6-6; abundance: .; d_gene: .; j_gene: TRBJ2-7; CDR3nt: TGTGCCAGCAGTTATGGTCCGGGAACCTACGAGCAGTACTTC; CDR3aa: CASSYGPGTYEQYF
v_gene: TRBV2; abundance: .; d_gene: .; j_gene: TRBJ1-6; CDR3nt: TGTGCCAGCCTACCACTCACGCAAAAGGGGTCACCCCTCCACTTT; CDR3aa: CASLPLTQKGSPLHF
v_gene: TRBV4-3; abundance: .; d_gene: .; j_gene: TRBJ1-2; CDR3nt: TGCGCCAGCAGCCAAGATATCGGCGCCCAGGACTATGGCTACACCTTC; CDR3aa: CASSQDIGAQDYGYTF
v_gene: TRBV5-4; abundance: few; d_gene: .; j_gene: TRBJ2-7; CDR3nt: TGTGCCAGCAGCTTGGTCGGGGGCCAGCAGTACTTC; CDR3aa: CASSLVGGQQYF
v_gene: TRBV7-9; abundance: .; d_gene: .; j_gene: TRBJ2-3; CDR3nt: TGTGCCAGCAGCTTACTGGGGCTTGATACGCAGTATTTT; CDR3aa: CASSLLGLDTQYF
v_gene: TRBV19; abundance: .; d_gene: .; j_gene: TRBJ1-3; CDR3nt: TGTGCCAGTAGACGCGGGGGCGGCTCTGGAAACACCATATATTTT; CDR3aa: CASRRGGGSGNTIYF
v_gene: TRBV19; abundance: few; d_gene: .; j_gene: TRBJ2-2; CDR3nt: TGTGCCAGTAGTATACAGGACAGCGGGGAGCTGTTTTTT; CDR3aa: CASSIQDSGELFF
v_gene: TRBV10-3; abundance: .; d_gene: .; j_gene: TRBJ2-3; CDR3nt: TGTGCCATCAGCGGGGCCGGCACAGATACGCAGTATTTT; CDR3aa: CAISGAGTDTQYF
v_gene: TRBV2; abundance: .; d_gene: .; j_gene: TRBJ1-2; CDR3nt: TGTGCCAGCAGTACGGGGTATGAAGGCTACACCTTC; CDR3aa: CASSTGYEGYTF
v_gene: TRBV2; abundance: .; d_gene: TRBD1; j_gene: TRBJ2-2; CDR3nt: TGTGCCAGCAGTGAGCTGGACAGGGGCACCGGGGAGCTGTTTTTT; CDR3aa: CASSELDRGTGELFF
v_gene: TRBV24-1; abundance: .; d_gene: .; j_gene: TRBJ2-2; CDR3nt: TGTGCCACCAGCGACAACTACCGGGAAAGGCTCACCGGGGAGCTGTTTTTT; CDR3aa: CATSDNYRERLTGELFF
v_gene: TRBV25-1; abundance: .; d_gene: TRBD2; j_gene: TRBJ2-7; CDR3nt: TGTGCCAGCAGTGACGCTAGCGGGGGCCATATCTACGAGCAGTACTTC; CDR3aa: CASSDASGGHIYEQYF
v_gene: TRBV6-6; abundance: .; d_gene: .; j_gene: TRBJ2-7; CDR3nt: TGTGCCAGCACCCGCAAGGGGGGTAACGAGCAGTACTTC; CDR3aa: CASTRKGGNEQYF
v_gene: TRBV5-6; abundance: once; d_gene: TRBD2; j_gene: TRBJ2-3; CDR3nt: TGTGCCAGCAGTGACCTAGCGGGGGCCTCCCAGCCTAGCACAGATACGCAGTATTTT; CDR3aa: CASSDLAGASQPSTDTQYF
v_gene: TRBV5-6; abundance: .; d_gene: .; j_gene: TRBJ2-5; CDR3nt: TGTGCCAGCAGCCCAAGTAGAGGTAGCCAAGAGACCCAGTACTTC; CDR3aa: CASSPSRGSQETQYF
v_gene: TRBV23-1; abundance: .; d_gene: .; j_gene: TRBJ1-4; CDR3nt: TGCGCCAGCAGTCGACATAATGAAAAACTGTTTTTT; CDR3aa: CASSRHNEKLFF
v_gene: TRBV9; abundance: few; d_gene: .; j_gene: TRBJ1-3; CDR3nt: TGTGCCAGCAGCGTAGACAGGAATCCTGGAAACACCATATATTTT; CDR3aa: CASSVDRNPGNTIYF
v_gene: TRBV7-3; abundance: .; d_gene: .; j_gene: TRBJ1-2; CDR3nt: TGTGCCAGCAGCCGTTCCCCGGGGCCTAACTATGGCTACACCTTC; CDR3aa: CASSRSPGPNYGYTF
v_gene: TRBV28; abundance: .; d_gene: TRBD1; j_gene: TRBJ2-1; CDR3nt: TGTGCCAGCAGTGCAGGACAGGGGGGCCCCTACAATGAGCAGTTCTTC; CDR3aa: CASSAGQGGPYNEQFF
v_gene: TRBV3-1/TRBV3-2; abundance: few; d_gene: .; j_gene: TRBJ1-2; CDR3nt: TGTGCCAGCAGCGAAAGGGGTAGCTATGGCTACACCTTC; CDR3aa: CASSERGSYGYTF
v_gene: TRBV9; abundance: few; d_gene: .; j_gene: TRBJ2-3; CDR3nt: TGTGCCAGCAGCGTAGCTGTGTCGGGCGCAGATACGCAGTATTTT; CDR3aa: CASSVAVSGADTQYF
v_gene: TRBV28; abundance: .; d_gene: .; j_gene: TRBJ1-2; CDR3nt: TGTGCCAGCAGTTCTGAGGATTGGAGCTATGGCTACACCTTC; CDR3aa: CASSSEDWSYGYTF
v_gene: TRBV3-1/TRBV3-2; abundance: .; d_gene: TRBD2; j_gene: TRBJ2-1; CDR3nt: TGTGCCAGCAGCCAAGGAGCGGGGGCCGTGAATGAGCAGTTCTTC; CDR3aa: CASSQGAGAVNEQFF
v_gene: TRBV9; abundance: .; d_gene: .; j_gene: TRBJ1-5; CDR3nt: TGTGCCAGCAGTACCTCCCCGGTGAGTCAGCCCCAGCATTTT; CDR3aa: CASSTSPVSQPQHF
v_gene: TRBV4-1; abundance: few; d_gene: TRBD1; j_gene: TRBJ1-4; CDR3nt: TGCGCCAGCAGCCACCCTGACAGGGACGATGAAAAACTGTTTTTT; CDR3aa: CASSHPDRDDEKLFF
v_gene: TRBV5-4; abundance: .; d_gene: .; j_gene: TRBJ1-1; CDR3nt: TGTGCCAGCAGCTTGGCCCGGGGGGCGGGAACTGAAGCTTTCTTT; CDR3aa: CASSLARGAGTEAFF
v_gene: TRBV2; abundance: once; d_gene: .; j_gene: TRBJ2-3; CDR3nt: TGTGCCAGCGGGTGGGGTACAGATACGCAGTATTTT; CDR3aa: CASGWGTDTQYF
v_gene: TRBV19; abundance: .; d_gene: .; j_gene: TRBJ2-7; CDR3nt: TGTGCCAGTAGTAGCCCCTCCTACGAGCAGTACTTC; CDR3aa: CASSSPSYEQYF
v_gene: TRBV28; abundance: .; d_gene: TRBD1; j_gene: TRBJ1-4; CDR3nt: TGTGCCAGCAGCGCGGGACAGACGGAAGAAAAACTGTTTTTT; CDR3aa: CASSAGQTEEKLFF
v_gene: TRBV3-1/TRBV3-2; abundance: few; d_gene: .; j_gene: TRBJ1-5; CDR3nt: TGTGCCAGCAGCTACGACGGTGGCAATCAGCCCCAGCATTTT; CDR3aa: CASSYDGGNQPQHF
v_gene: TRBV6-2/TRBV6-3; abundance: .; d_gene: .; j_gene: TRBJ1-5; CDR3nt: TGTGCCAGCAGTTACAGGCTTCAGCCCCAGCATTTT; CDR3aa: CASSYRLQPQHF
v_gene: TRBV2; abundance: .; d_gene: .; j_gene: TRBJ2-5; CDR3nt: TGTGCCAGCAGTGTCCTGGGCCAACAAGAGACCCAGTACTTC; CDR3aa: CASSVLGQQETQYF
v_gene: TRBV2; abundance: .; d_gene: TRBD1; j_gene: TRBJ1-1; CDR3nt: TGTGCCAGCAGGAGAGACAGGGTGGGGAACACTGAAGCTTTCTTT; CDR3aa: CASRRDRVGNTEAFF
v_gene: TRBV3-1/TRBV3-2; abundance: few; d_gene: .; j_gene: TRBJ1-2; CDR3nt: TGTGCCAGCAGCCCCCGGGGGGCTAACTATGGCTACACCTTC; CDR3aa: CASSPRGANYGYTF
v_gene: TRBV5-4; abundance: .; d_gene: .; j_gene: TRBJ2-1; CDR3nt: TGTGCCAGCAGCCTCCGGGACCACTACAATGAGCAGTTCTTC; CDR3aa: CASSLRDHYNEQFF
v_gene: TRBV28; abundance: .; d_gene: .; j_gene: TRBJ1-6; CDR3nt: TGTGCCAGCCTTCGGGTTTATAATTCACCCCTCCACTTT; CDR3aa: CASLRVYNSPLHF
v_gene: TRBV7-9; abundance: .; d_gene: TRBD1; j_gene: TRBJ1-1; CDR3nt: TGTGCCAGCAGCCCAGTGGGCGCAGGGGGCTTCGCTGAAGCTTTCTTT; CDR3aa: CASSPVGAGGFAEAFF
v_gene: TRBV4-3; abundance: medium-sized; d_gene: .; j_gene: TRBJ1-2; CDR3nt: TGCGCCAGCAGCCAAGAGGGATCTCAGCGCTATGGCTACACCTTC; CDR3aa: CASSQEGSQRYGYTF
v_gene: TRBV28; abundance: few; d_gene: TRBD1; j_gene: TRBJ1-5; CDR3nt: TGTGCCAGCAGCAACAGGGGGTTTGGCAATCAGCCCCAGCATTTT; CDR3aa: CASSNRGFGNQPQHF